A selection of T cell receptor beta chains follows, all from one sample in a study of a mutant IDH1 vaccine in newly diagnosed glioma. Their antigens are not known. Profiled with immunoSEQ multiplex PCR; TCRdb holds only in-frame clones, not every one. The sample yields about 62,000 clones, roughly 90% seen once. The sequences come from PBMCs, collected from a glioma patient whose treatment included an IDH1 peptide vaccine. These receptors came from a man in his forties with glioma. Both conserved end residues are part of each CDR3. The order of the fields is D gene, clone size, J gene, V gene, CDR3 DNA, CDR3 protein. A D gene is named only where the DNA matches it firmly. Clone size appears in some rows only: once, few, many, or a class for an expanded clone.

d_gene: TRBD1
abundance: NA
j_gene: TRBJ1-2
v_gene: TRBV5-1
CDR3nt: TGCGCCAGCAGCTCCGGGACAGGTAACACGAGGAGTGGCCACACCTTC
CDR3aa: CASSSGTGNTRSGHTF

d_gene: NA
abundance: NA
j_gene: TRBJ1-6
v_gene: TRBV19
CDR3nt: TGTGCCAGTAGTAACTACCCGGGGGGGTCACCCCTCCACTTT
CDR3aa: CASSNYPGGSPLHF

d_gene: NA
abundance: NA
j_gene: TRBJ2-5
v_gene: TRBV30
CDR3nt: TGTGCCTGGGCCTACAGGGTCAGAGAGACCCAGTACTTC
CDR3aa: CAWAYRVRETQYF

d_gene: NA
abundance: NA
j_gene: TRBJ2-3
v_gene: TRBV19
CDR3nt: TGTGCCAGTAGTATAACCCACCGGCGGGCCGCGATCGATACGCAGTATTTT
CDR3aa: CASSITHRRAAIDTQYF

d_gene: TRBD2
abundance: NA
j_gene: TRBJ2-3
v_gene: TRBV4-1
CDR3nt: TGCGCCAGCAGCCCGCATAGCGGGGGGTCCGGGGCAGATACGCAGTATTTT
CDR3aa: CASSPHSGGSGADTQYF

d_gene: NA
abundance: NA
j_gene: TRBJ1-1
v_gene: TRBV6-1
CDR3nt: TGTGCCAGCAGTGAATGGGGGCGGAACACTGAAGCTTTCTTT
CDR3aa: CASSEWGRNTEAFF

d_gene: NA
abundance: once
j_gene: TRBJ1-2
v_gene: TRBV9
CDR3nt: TGTGCCAGCAGCGTGGACGGGGGAAGGTACACCTTC
CDR3aa: CASSVDGGRYTF

d_gene: NA
abundance: NA
j_gene: TRBJ1-5
v_gene: TRBV19
CDR3nt: TGTGCCAGTAGTAAAGGGGACAACGGGGGTCAGCCCCAGCATTTT
CDR3aa: CASSKGDNGGQPQHF

d_gene: NA
abundance: NA
j_gene: TRBJ1-3
v_gene: TRBV5-6
CDR3nt: TGTGCCAGCAGCTTGCCGGGGAGCTCTGGAAACACCATATATTTT
CDR3aa: CASSLPGSSGNTIYF

d_gene: NA
abundance: NA
j_gene: TRBJ1-1
v_gene: TRBV6-1
CDR3nt: TGTGCCAGCACCCGCCCACAGGGAATGAACACTGAAGCTTTCTTT
CDR3aa: CASTRPQGMNTEAFF

d_gene: NA
abundance: NA
j_gene: TRBJ2-3
v_gene: TRBV29-1
CDR3nt: TGCAGCGTTGAACTCGATTCCACAGATACGCAGTATTTT
CDR3aa: CSVELDSTDTQYF

d_gene: TRBD2
abundance: NA
j_gene: TRBJ2-1
v_gene: TRBV28
CDR3nt: TGTGCCAGCAGTTTATTGGTCGGGACTAGCGCTTACAATGAGCAGTTCTTC
CDR3aa: CASSLLVGTSAYNEQFF

d_gene: TRBD1
abundance: NA
j_gene: TRBJ1-1
v_gene: TRBV19
CDR3nt: TGTGCCAGTAGTTTTCCCCGGACAGGGATGAACACTGAAGCTTTCTTT
CDR3aa: CASSFPRTGMNTEAFF

d_gene: TRBD1
abundance: NA
j_gene: TRBJ1-2
v_gene: TRBV29-1
CDR3nt: TGCAGCGTTGGGGTTGACAGGGGGCAAGTCTATGGCTACACCTTC
CDR3aa: CSVGVDRGQVYGYTF

d_gene: TRBD2
abundance: NA
j_gene: TRBJ2-3
v_gene: TRBV6-4
CDR3nt: TGTGCCAGCAGTGGCGGGGGGGCCACAGATACGCAGTATTTT
CDR3aa: CASSGGGATDTQYF

d_gene: TRBD2
abundance: NA
j_gene: TRBJ2-1
v_gene: TRBV13
CDR3nt: TGTGCCAGCAGCTTGCGTGAGCTAGTAGCGGGAGGTTTTAGCTCCTACAATGAGCAGTTCTTC
CDR3aa: CASSLRELVAGGFSSYNEQFF

d_gene: NA
abundance: NA
j_gene: TRBJ2-5
v_gene: TRBV5-6
CDR3nt: TGTGCCAGCAGCTTCAGCTCACAAGAGACCCAGTACTTC
CDR3aa: CASSFSSQETQYF

d_gene: TRBD1
abundance: NA
j_gene: TRBJ1-5
v_gene: TRBV19
CDR3nt: TGTGCCAGTATAACGACAGGGGATCTGGGTCAGCCCCAGCATTTT
CDR3aa: CASITTGDLGQPQHF

d_gene: TRBD2
abundance: NA
j_gene: TRBJ2-7
v_gene: TRBV5-4
CDR3nt: TGTGCCAGCAGCTTGGAGCGGGGGTCCTACGAGCAGTACTTC
CDR3aa: CASSLERGSYEQYF

d_gene: TRBD1
abundance: NA
j_gene: TRBJ2-7
v_gene: TRBV4-3
CDR3nt: TGCGCCAGCAGCCAAGAAATAGGGACAGGGGGGGACGAGCAGTACTTC
CDR3aa: CASSQEIGTGGDEQYF

d_gene: NA
abundance: NA
j_gene: TRBJ2-3
v_gene: TRBV4-3
CDR3nt: TGCGCCAGCAGCCAGGGCGGGACTAGCACAGATACGCAGTATTTT
CDR3aa: CASSQGGTSTDTQYF

d_gene: NA
abundance: NA
j_gene: TRBJ2-1
v_gene: TRBV9
CDR3nt: TGTGCCAGCAGCGTAGGCGGGACTTCCTACAATGAGCAGTTCTTC
CDR3aa: CASSVGGTSYNEQFF

d_gene: NA
abundance: NA
j_gene: TRBJ1-5
v_gene: TRBV28
CDR3nt: TGTGCCAGCAGTCTAGCCCGGGGTCGGCGCAATCAGCCCCAGCATTTT
CDR3aa: CASSLARGRRNQPQHF

d_gene: NA
abundance: NA
j_gene: TRBJ1-1
v_gene: TRBV5-1
CDR3nt: TGCGCCAGCAGCCCAAGCATGGACCCCGCGCGGGAAGCTTTCTTT
CDR3aa: CASSPSMDPAREAFF

d_gene: NA
abundance: NA
j_gene: TRBJ1-1
v_gene: TRBV19
CDR3nt: TGTGCCAGTAGTGAGGGAGGCACTGAAGCTTTCTTT
CDR3aa: CASSEGGTEAFF

d_gene: TRBD1
abundance: NA
j_gene: TRBJ1-6
v_gene: TRBV18
CDR3nt: TGTGCCAGCTCACCGGAGACAGGGGAATTGTCGCCCCTCCACTTT
CDR3aa: CASSPETGELSPLHF

d_gene: TRBD2
abundance: NA
j_gene: TRBJ2-7
v_gene: TRBV27
CDR3nt: TGTGCCAGCAGTTTCCCCGGGGGGGGGCGGTACGAGCAGTACTTC
CDR3aa: CASSFPGGGRYEQYF

d_gene: NA
abundance: NA
j_gene: TRBJ2-3
v_gene: TRBV9
CDR3nt: TGTGCCAGCAGCGTAGTTCCGGTAGGGAGCACAGATACGCAGTATTTT
CDR3aa: CASSVVPVGSTDTQYF

d_gene: NA
abundance: NA
j_gene: TRBJ2-5
v_gene: TRBV6-6
CDR3nt: TGTGCCAGCAGTTACGGGACCAGGGGGGGGAGGGAGACCCAGTACTTC
CDR3aa: CASSYGTRGGRETQYF

d_gene: NA
abundance: once
j_gene: TRBJ2-1
v_gene: TRBV30
CDR3nt: TGTGCCTGGAGTGTAGGACGGAGAAATGAGCAGTTCTTC
CDR3aa: CAWSVGRRNEQFF

d_gene: TRBD2
abundance: NA
j_gene: TRBJ2-3
v_gene: TRBV14
CDR3nt: TGTGCCAGCAGCCAAGAGACCGGCCGGGGGGTCCAAGATACGCAGTATTTT
CDR3aa: CASSQETGRGVQDTQYF

d_gene: NA
abundance: NA
j_gene: TRBJ2-2
v_gene: TRBV18
CDR3nt: TGTGCCAGCTCACCACGGGCGACCACCGGGGAGCTGTTTTTT
CDR3aa: CASSPRATTGELFF

d_gene: NA
abundance: NA
j_gene: TRBJ1-5
v_gene: TRBV4-1
CDR3nt: TGCGCCAGCAGCCAAGATCCATCGAATCAGCCCCAGCATTTT
CDR3aa: CASSQDPSNQPQHF

d_gene: NA
abundance: NA
j_gene: TRBJ2-2
v_gene: TRBV4-1
CDR3nt: TGCGCCAGCAGCCATCCCTCCCTCGGGCACTCGGGACAAGAGAACACCGGGGAGCTGTTTTTT
CDR3aa: CASSHPSLGHSGQENTGELFF

d_gene: NA
abundance: NA
j_gene: TRBJ2-1
v_gene: TRBV7-9
CDR3nt: TGTGCCAGCAGCTCCGCGCGGTGGTTGTCGGCAGGCAATGAGCAGTTCTTC
CDR3aa: CASSSARWLSAGNEQFF

d_gene: NA
abundance: NA
j_gene: TRBJ1-1
v_gene: TRBV5-8
CDR3nt: TGTGCCACCGAGGGGGCTGAAGCTTTCTTT
CDR3aa: CATEGAEAFF

d_gene: NA
abundance: NA
j_gene: TRBJ2-3
v_gene: TRBV11-3
CDR3nt: TGTGCCAGCAGCCCCCCTAACGGGGGTACGCAGTATTTT
CDR3aa: CASSPPNGGTQYF

d_gene: TRBD1
abundance: NA
j_gene: TRBJ1-5
v_gene: TRBV19
CDR3nt: TGTGCCAGTAGTATAAAGACAGGGGGCGACAATCAGCCCCAGCATTTT
CDR3aa: CASSIKTGGDNQPQHF

d_gene: NA
abundance: NA
j_gene: TRBJ2-2
v_gene: TRBV21-1
CDR3nt: TGTGCCAGCAGCAGTGACAGGGGGCGATGCACCGGGGAGCTGTTTTTT
CDR3aa: CASSSDRGRCTGELFF

d_gene: NA
abundance: NA
j_gene: TRBJ1-2
v_gene: TRBV7-2
CDR3nt: TGTGCCAGCAGCTTTCGGAATTCTAACTATGGCTACACCTTC
CDR3aa: CASSFRNSNYGYTF

d_gene: NA
abundance: once
j_gene: TRBJ2-3
v_gene: TRBV5-4
CDR3nt: TGTGCCAGCAGCTCCAAGGATCCGTTGAGCACGCAGTATTTT
CDR3aa: CASSSKDPLSTQYF

d_gene: TRBD2
abundance: NA
j_gene: TRBJ2-6
v_gene: TRBV4-2
CDR3nt: TGTGCCAGCAGTGAAGGGGAGGGGTTGTCCGCCGGGGCCAACGTCCTGACTTTC
CDR3aa: CASSEGEGLSAGANVLTF

d_gene: NA
abundance: NA
j_gene: TRBJ2-4
v_gene: TRBV19
CDR3nt: TGTGCCAGTAGTATAGGGGCGCGGGAAACCAAAAACATTCAGTACTTC
CDR3aa: CASSIGARETKNIQYF

d_gene: NA
abundance: NA
j_gene: TRBJ2-3
v_gene: TRBV29-1
CDR3nt: TGCAGCGTCGGACTGTGGGATACGCAGTATTTT
CDR3aa: CSVGLWDTQYF